The T cell receptor beta chain under discussion was sequenced for a study of blood T cell repertoires in COVID-19. The CDR3 is made up of 14 amino acids. With V trimmed by 9 bases and J by 7 bases, 11 bases remained unmatched. Germline V gene data show CDR1 as LNHDA and CDR2 as SQIVND (reference sequence). Clones were read by immunoSEQ multiplex PCR, and TCRdb kept only the in-frame ones, dropping some. This table has fewer than 200,000 clones, approximately 84% appearing once. This clone was detected only a few times. V gene TRBV19 combines with J gene TRBJ1-1, with TRBD1 matching 10 bases. The TCR was taken from an elderly woman with acute or convalescent COVID-19. The sequenced sample consisted of peripheral blood. The CDR3, as DNA: TGTGCCAGCCTTAGACAGGGGGCCCAAGTTGAAGCTTTCTTT. Encoded protein: CASLRQGAQVEAFF.